The following is a TCR beta chain sequence with its context. The V and J ends lost 3 bases and 5 bases respectively, with 8 bases between them. In germline, CDR1 is SGHTA, CDR2 FQGNSA. This CDR3 comprises 12 residues. The data were obtained in a study of T cell changes during pregnancy in multiple sclerosis. Method: immunoSEQ multiplex PCR; TCRdb's copy keeps in-frame clones and lacks some. The sample consists of over 35,000 clones, about 90% of them appearing once. The sample here was CD8+ T cells from peripheral blood mononuclear cells, taken in the first trimester of pregnancy. The chain links TRBV7-2 to TRBJ2-7; D is undetermined. This clonotype was sampled from a female donor with multiple sclerosis, enrolled in a pregnancy study. This CDR3 is CASSFSRDEQYF. The CDR3 DNA follows: TGTGCCAGCAGCTTCTCTAGAGACGAGCAGTACTTC.